This is a list of T cell receptor beta chains from one sample in a study of early T cells in non-severe SARS-CoV-2 infection. In TCRdb, the 5' RACE reads were re-called with MiXCR into one record per CDR3 protein. The sample yields tens of thousands of distinct CDR3 sequences, around a tenth seen once. This specimen consisted of whole blood, obtained at baseline. Source of these receptors: an adult who was a healthcare worker with PCR-confirmed SARS-CoV-2 infection or an uninfected control (not recorded which). The CDR3 runs from the conserved cysteine through the conserved F or W. A D gene is named only where the DNA matches it firmly. Part of the rows lack a size; the others show once, few, many or a class for expanded clones.

NA few TRBJ1-1 TRBV27 TGTGCCAGCAGCCCTACGGGGGCGGATGAAGCTTTCTTT CASSPTGADEAFF
TRBD2 few TRBJ2-7 TRBV2 TGTGCCAGCAAGGCCGGCGGGAGCTACGAGCAGTACTTC CASKAGGSYEQYF
TRBD1 NA TRBJ2-1 TRBV7-2 TGTGCCAGCAGCTCGCGGGACAGGGCTCCCTATTATCAGTTCTTC CASSSRDRAPYYQFF
NA few TRBJ2-7 TRBV28 TGTGCCAGCAGTTTTAACAGGGTGGGATCCTACGAGCAGTACTTC CASSFNRVGSYEQYF
NA many TRBJ1-2 TRBV29-1 TGCAGCGTCCCCCACTTCTATGGCTACACCTTC CSVPHFYGYTF
TRBD1 many TRBJ2-3 TRBV7-6 TGTGCCAGCAGTCCCACCGGGACAGAGGGAGATACGCAGTATTTT CASSPTGTEGDTQYF
TRBD2 few TRBJ2-3 TRBV3-1 TGTGCCAGCAGCCAAGACATCCAAATAGGGCTAGCGGGGAACACAGATACGCAGTATTTT CASSQDIQIGLAGNTDTQYF
NA NA TRBJ2-4 TRBV12-3/TRBV12-4 TGTGCCAGCAGCTTGACAGAGGGTGACATTCAGTACTTC CASSLTEGDIQYF
NA few TRBJ1-1 TRBV10-3 TGTGCCATCAGTCAGCGAACAGCCAGTATATCTGAAGCTTTCTTT CAISQRTASISEAFF
TRBD1 NA TRBJ2-1 TRBV6-2/TRBV6-3 TGTGCCAGCAGTTCCCGGACAGGTTTTGGGGTTTACCGTAATGAGCAGTTCTTC CASSSRTGFGVYRNEQFF
TRBD1 many TRBJ1-2 TRBV20-1 TGCAGTGCCTTAGTGGGACAGACCGTTACGAATGGCTACACCTTC CSALVGQTVTNGYTF
NA few TRBJ2-7 TRBV28 TGTGCCACCCAGACCGCTAACTACGAGCAGTACTTC CATQTANYEQYF
NA few TRBJ2-2 TRBV13 TGTGCCAGCAGCTTTACGAACACCGGGGAGCTGTTTTTT CASSFTNTGELFF
NA many TRBJ1-1 TRBV10-1 TGCGCCAGCAGCACGGACAAGAACACTGAAGCTTTCTTT CASSTDKNTEAFF
NA many TRBJ1-2 TRBV15 TGTGCCACCAGCAGAGGGGACACCGACTATGGCTACACCTTC CATSRGDTDYGYTF
NA NA TRBJ2-3 TRBV18 TGTGCCAGCTCACAAGACGGGACGAATACGCAGTATTTT CASSQDGTNTQYF
NA NA TRBJ2-6 TRBV7-2 TGTGCCAGCAGCTTAGATTGGGCACACATTTCTGGGGCCAACGTCCTGACTTTC CASSLDWAHISGANVLTF
NA many TRBJ1-3 TRBV6-5 TGTGCCAGCAGTTACGATTGGACAATTGGAAACACCATATATTTT CASSYDWTIGNTIYF
NA few TRBJ1-1 TRBV7-3 TGTGCCAGCAGCCCTAGTGGGGCGATGAACACTGAAGCTTTCTTT CASSPSGAMNTEAFF
TRBD2 many TRBJ2-7 TRBV11-2 TGTGCCAGCAGCTTAGATGGACTAGCGGGGGGGTACGAGCAGTACTTC CASSLDGLAGGYEQYF